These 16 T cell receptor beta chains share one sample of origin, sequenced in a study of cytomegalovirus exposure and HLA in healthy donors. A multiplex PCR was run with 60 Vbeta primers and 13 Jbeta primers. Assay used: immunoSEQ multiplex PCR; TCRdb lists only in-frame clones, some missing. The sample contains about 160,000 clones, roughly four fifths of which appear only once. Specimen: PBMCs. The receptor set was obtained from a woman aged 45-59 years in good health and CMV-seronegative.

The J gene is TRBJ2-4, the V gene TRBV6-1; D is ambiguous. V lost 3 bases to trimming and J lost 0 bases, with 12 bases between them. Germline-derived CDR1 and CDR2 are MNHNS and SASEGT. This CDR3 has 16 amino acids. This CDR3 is CASSEMSYSAKNIQYF. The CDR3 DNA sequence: TGTGCCAGCAGTGAGATGTCATACTCAGCCAAAAACATTCAGTACTTC.

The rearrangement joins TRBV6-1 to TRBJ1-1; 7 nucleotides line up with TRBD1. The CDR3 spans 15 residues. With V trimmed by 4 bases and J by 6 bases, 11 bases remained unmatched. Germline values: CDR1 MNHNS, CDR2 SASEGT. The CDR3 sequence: CASSALGGTESEAFF. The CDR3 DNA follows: TGTGCCAGCAGTGCCCTAGGGGGCACCGAATCTGAAGCTTTCTTT.

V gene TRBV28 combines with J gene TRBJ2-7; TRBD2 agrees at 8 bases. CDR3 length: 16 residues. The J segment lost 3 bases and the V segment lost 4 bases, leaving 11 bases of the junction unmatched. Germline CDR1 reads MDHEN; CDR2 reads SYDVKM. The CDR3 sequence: CASSSLAGGKDYEQYF. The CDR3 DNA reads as TGTGCCAGCAGTTCCCTAGCGGGCGGGAAGGACTACGAGCAGTACTTC. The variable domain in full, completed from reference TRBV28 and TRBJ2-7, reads DVKVTQSSRYLVKRTGEKVFLECVQDMDHENMFWYRQDPGLGLRLIYFSYDVKMKEKGDIPEGYSVSREKKERFSLILESASTNQTSMYLCASSSLAGGKDYEQYFGPGTRLTVT.

The CDR3 reads CASSLGGRRYNEQFF. CDR3 DNA sequence: TGTGCCAGCAGCTTAGGAGGGCGCAGGTACAATGAGCAGTTCTTC. The chain combines TRBV11-2 with TRBJ2-1; perhaps TRBD2 as D (5 bases). There are 15 residues in the CDR3. Germline V gene sequence: CDR1 SGHAT, CDR2 FQNNGV. The ends were cut back, 1 base at V and 4 bases at J, with 11 bases in the middle.

CDR3 DNA sequence: TGTGCCAGCAGTCCGACTAGCGGGAGAAATGAGCAGTTCTTC. Protein sequence: CASSPTSGRNEQFF. This chain links TRBV28 with TRBJ2-1; TRBD2 aligns across 12 bases. V trimming: 5 bases; J trimming: 7 bases; junction bases outside the gene matches: 3. This CDR3 is built from 14 residues. Germline V gene sequence: CDR1 MDHEN, CDR2 SYDVKM.

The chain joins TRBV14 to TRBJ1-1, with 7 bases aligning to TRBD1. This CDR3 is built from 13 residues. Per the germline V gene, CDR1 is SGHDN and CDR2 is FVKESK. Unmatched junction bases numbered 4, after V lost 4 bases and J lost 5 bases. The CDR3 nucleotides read TGTGCCAGCAGCCCACAGGGGCGTACTGAAGCTTTCTTT. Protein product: CASSPQGRTEAFF.

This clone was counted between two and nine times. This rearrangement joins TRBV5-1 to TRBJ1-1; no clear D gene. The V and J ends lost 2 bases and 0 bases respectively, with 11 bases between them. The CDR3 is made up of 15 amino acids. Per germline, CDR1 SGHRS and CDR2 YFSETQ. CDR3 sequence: CASSLLGVLNTEAFF. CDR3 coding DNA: TGCGCCAGCAGCTTATTGGGCGTTTTGAACACTGAAGCTTTCTTT.

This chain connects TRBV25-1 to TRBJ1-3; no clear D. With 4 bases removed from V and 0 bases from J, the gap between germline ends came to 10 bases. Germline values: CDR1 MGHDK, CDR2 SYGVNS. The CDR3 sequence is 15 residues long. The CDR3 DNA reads TGTGCCAGCAGTGGGACGGGATCCTCTGGAAACACCATATATTTT. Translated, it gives CASSGTGSSGNTIYF.

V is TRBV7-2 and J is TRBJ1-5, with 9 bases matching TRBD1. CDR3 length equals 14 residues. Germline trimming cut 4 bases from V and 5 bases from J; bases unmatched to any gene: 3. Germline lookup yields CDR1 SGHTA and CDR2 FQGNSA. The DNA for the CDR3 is TGTGCCAGCAGCTCCGGGACAGGGCATCAGCCCCAGCATTTT. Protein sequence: CASSSGTGHQPQHF.

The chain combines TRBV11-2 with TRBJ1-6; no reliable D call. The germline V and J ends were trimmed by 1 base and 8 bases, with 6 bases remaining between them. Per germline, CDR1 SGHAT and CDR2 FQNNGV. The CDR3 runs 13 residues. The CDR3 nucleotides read TGTGCCAGCAGCTTAGTGGCTGATTCACCCCTCCACTTT. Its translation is CASSLVADSPLHF.

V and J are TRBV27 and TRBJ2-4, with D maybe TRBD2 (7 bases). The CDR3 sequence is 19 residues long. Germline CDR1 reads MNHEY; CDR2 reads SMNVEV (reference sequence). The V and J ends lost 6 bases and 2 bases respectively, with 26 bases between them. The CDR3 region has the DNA TGTGCCAGCAGGCCCTGGGGGGGAGAGGGAGGGGGACCCAAAAACATTCAGTACTTC. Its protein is CASRPWGGEGGGPKNIQYF.

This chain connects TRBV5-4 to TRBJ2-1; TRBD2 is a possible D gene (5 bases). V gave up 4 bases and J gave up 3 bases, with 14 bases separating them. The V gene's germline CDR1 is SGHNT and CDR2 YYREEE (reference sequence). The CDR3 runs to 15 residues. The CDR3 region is CASSPGKVGYNEQFF. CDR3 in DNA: TGTGCCAGCAGCCCGGGAAAGGTCGGCTACAATGAGCAGTTCTTC.

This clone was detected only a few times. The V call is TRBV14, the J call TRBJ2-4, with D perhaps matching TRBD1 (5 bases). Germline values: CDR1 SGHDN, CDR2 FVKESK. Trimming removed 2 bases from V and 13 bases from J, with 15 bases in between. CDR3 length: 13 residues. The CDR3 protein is CASSQPGHTTQYF. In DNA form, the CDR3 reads TGTGCCAGCAGCCAACCCGGACACACCACACAGTACTTC.

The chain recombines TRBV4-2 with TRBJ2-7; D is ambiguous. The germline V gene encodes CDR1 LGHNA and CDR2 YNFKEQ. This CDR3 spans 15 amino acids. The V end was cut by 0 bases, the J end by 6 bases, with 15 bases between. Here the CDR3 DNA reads TGTGCCAGCAGCCAAGAGTCATCAGGTTTGGGCGAGCAGTACTTC. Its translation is CASSQESSGLGEQYF.

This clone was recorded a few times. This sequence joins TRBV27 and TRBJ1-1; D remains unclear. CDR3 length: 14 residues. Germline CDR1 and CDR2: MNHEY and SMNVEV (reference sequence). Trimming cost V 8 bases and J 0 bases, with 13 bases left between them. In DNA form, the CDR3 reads TGTGCCAGCCGCCGGGTAGTCATGAACACTGAAGCTTTCTTT. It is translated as CASRRVVMNTEAFF.

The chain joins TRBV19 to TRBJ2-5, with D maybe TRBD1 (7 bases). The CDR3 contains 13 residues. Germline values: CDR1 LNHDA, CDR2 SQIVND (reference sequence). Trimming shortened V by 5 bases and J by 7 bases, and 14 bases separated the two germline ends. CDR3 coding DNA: TGTGCCAGTAGTTGGGACAGACTAGGGACCCAGTACTTC. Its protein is CASSWDRLGTQYF.